This paragraph covers one TCR beta chain sequence. The antigen is not known. Germline CDR1 is SGHDN and CDR2 is FVKESK. The CDR3 contains 14 residues. 5' RACE with UMI labels generated the TRB cDNA libraries. TCRdb derives one entry per CDR3 protein from the 5' RACE reads, leaving out DNA. The ten top clones account for around 4.9%, within a sample of around 63,000 distinct CDR3 sequences. The data stem from a study of CXCR3-negative and CXCR3-positive naive CD8 T cells. Whole-study context: Libraries each contributed about 1.5 +/- 0.3 million TRB reads, for some 130 million in total.

General observations from the study: CXCR3-positive naive cells carried more hydrophobic TRB CDR3s than CXCR3-negative naive cells did. Comparably high diversity marked both naive subsets, whereas memory CD8+ cells had much lower diversity.

This sequence originates from a human donor in good health. Some clones in this sample may be carry-over from other donors' samples. The rearrangement joins TRBV14 to TRBJ1-1. The sample was naive CXCR3+ CD8+ T cells from blood. Subset of the sample: CD45RO-CCR7+CD27+CD95- naive CD8+ T cells expressing CXCR3 (TNR3+). The CDR3 reads CASSQEPGGTEAFF.